Each of the 18 T cell receptor beta chains below was sequenced from the same sample in a study of blood T cells in healthy people across ages. Alongside a J-beta primer mix, a sample-barcoded 5' primer served in a second PCR lasting about 7 to 12 cycles. Each CDR3 protein is one row after TCRdb ran MiXCR on the 5' RACE reads. Here the sample spans 1,500,000 or so distinct CDR3 sequences, roughly 43% being singletons. The specimen was blood. The receptors shown here come from a woman between 18 and 29 years old in good health.

The gene calls are TRBV4-3 and TRBJ2-2; possible D gene TRBD1, 6 bases. The CDR3 has 17 residues. V was pared by 0 bases and J by 1 base, with 12 bases between. Germline-derived CDR1 and CDR2 are LGHNA and YSLEER. CDR3 sequence reads: CASSQDLWTVNTGELFF. DNA of the CDR3: TGCGCCAGCAGCCAAGATTTATGGACAGTGAACACCGGGGAGCTGTTTTTT.

The chain employs TRBV6-5 and TRBJ2-7, with D hard to call. Trimming took 2 bases from V and 7 from J, leaving 15 bases between them. CDR3 length: 14 amino acids. In germline, CDR1 is MNHEY, CDR2 SVGAGI. CDR3 amino acids: CASSYRNSRREQYF. The CDR3 DNA sequence: TGTGCCAGCAGTTACCGAAACAGTCGCCGGGAGCAGTACTTC.

The table lists this clonotype with a few counts. V gene TRBV14 combines with J gene TRBJ2-3; D is perhaps TRBD2 (5 bases). Germline CDR1 and CDR2: SGHDN and FVKESK. CDR3 length: 14 amino acids. Trimming removed 3 bases at V and 7 bases at J, with 14 bases between. The CDR3 bases are TGTGCCAGCAGCCAGGAACTAGTGATGAATACGCAGTATTTT. This encodes CASSQELVMNTQYF.

V and J are TRBV10-2 and TRBJ2-1; 8 nucleotides align to TRBD1. The CDR3 extends over 16 amino acids. The germline V gene encodes CDR1 WSHSY and CDR2 SAAADI. The trim removed 1 base at V and 6 bases at J, leaving 8 bases unmatched. Here the CDR3 reads CASSEWGRGLGNEQFF. The CDR3 nucleotides read TGCGCCAGCAGTGAGTGGGGCAGGGGGCTGGGCAATGAGCAGTTCTTC.

With regard to this clonotype: Just one base apart from a much larger clone, this may be a read error. The chain combines TRBV29-1 with TRBJ2-1; TRBD1 is a possible D gene (5 bases). The CDR3 loop spans 15 amino acids. From germline, CDR1 is SQVTM and CDR2 ANQGSEA. The CDR3: CSAEYWGRGYKEQFF. The CDR3 nucleotides read TGCAGCGCCGAGTACTGGGGAAGGGGTTACAAGGAGCAGTTCTTC.

This clonotype was picked up a small number of times. V is TRBV4-2 and J is TRBJ2-7; D ambiguous. The germline V gene has CDR1 LGHNA and CDR2 YNFKEQ. V was trimmed by 2 bases and J by 4 bases, leaving 12 bases between them. The CDR3 is 14 amino acids. The CDR3 DNA reads TGTGCCAGCAGCCAAACCGGTGGCGGTTACGAGCAGTACTTC. Residues: CASSQTGGGYEQYF.

This clonotype has more than one count but fewer than ten. The chain has TRBV20-1 and TRBJ1-5, with no clear D. The V and J ends lost 6 bases and 0 bases respectively, with 15 bases between them. The germline CDR1 and CDR2 sequences are DFQATT and SNEGSKA (reference sequence). This CDR3 is 15 amino acids long. The CDR3 reads CSAEKQEYSNQPQHF. Here the CDR3 DNA reads TGCAGTGCCGAGAAGCAAGAATATAGCAATCAGCCCCAGCATTTT.

The chain carries TRBV5-1 and TRBJ2-3, with D possibly being TRBD2 (6 bases). V was trimmed by 1 base and J by 6 bases, leaving 15 bases between them. Per the germline V gene, CDR1 is SGHRS and CDR2 is YFSETQ. The CDR3 runs to 15 residues. As DNA, the CDR3 is TGCGCCAGCAGCTTGATTTCGGGGGTCGCGGATACGCAGTATTTT. Amino acid sequence: CASSLISGVADTQYF.

This clonotype was seen a handful of times. In nucleotides, the CDR3 is TGTGCCAGCAGCACCTCGACTAGCGGGAGAAAGTTCTTC. Its protein product is CASSTSTSGRKFF. V and J are TRBV7-6 and TRBJ2-1, with TRBD2 identical over 12 bases. The V gene end was trimmed by 5 bases and the J gene end by 14 bases; junction bases not matched to a gene: 7. The CDR3 totals 13 residues. Germline CDR1 is SGHVS and CDR2 is FNYEAQ.

This clonotype was counted only a few times. A much larger clone lies one base from this, so it may be a read error. The chain uses TRBV12-3 or TRBV12-4 and TRBJ2-7, with 9 nucleotides matching TRBD2. After removal of 5 bases from V and 7 bases from J, the junction contained 6 bases not matched to a gene. The CDR3 loop spans 13 amino acids. Here the CDR3 DNA reads TGTGCCAGCAGTCCAGCTAGCGGGAATGAGCAGTACTTC. This sequence encodes CASSPASGNEQYF.

The chain links TRBV2 to TRBJ2-2, with TRBD2 identical over 8 bases. The CDR3 contains 16 residues. Trimming removed 7 bases from V and 8 bases from J; junction bases left unmatched: 15. The germline V gene encodes CDR1 SNHLY and CDR2 FYNNEI. The CDR3 loop reads CASTWTSRGARGELFF. CDR3 DNA sequence: TGTGCCAGCACCTGGACTAGCCGGGGAGCTCGGGGGGAGCTGTTTTTT. Looking up the rest from reference TRBV2 and TRBJ2-2 gives the full variable domain: EPEVTQTPSHQVTQMGQEVILRCVPISNHLYFYWYRQILGQKVEFLVSFYNNEISEKSEIFDDQFSVERPDGSNFTLKIRSTKLEDSAMYFCASTWTSRGARGELFFGEGSRLTVL.

The V and J genes are TRBV12-3 or TRBV12-4 and TRBJ2-5, with D perhaps given as TRBD1 or TRBD2 (6 bases each). The CDR3 has 13 amino acids. V gave up 4 bases and J gave up 6 bases, with 12 bases separating them. The CDR3 here is CASSSGGAKTQYF. In DNA, the CDR3 is TGTGCCAGCAGTTCCGGGGGCGCGAAGACCCAGTACTTC.

This clonotype has just a few counts. The chain recombines TRBV28 with TRBJ1-1, with D tentatively TRBD1 (6 bases). This CDR3 comprises 17 residues. The V and J ends lost 5 bases and 5 bases respectively, with 24 bases between them. Germline CDR1 MDHEN, CDR2 SYDVKM. CDR3 nucleotides: TGTGCCAGCAGTCCTGTTTCCAGGGACATCTGGGGAACTGAAGCTTTCTTT. The encoded protein is CASSPVSRDIWGTEAFF. Full variable domain (remainder filled in from reference TRBV28 and TRBJ1-1): DVKVTQSSRYLVKRTGEKVFLECVQDMDHENMFWYRQDPGLGLRLIYFSYDVKMKEKGDIPEGYSVSREKKERFSLILESASTNQTSMYLCASSPVSRDIWGTEAFFGQGTRLTVV.

The CDR3 nucleotides are TGCGCCAGCAGCCGTCCGACTAGCCCCAATGAGCAGTACTTC. It specifies CASSRPTSPNEQYF. The rearrangement joins TRBV4-1 to TRBJ2-5; 7 nucleotides agree with TRBD2. V was clipped by 4 bases and J by 11 bases; unmatched bases: 13. Per the germline V gene, CDR1 is MGHRA and CDR2 is YSYEKL. The CDR3 length is 14 residues.

The chain employs TRBV4-2 and TRBJ2-7, with TRBD2 identical over 7 bases. V shed 1 base, J shed 0 bases, and the junction held 12 bases outside the gene matches. The CDR3 contains 18 residues. The germline V gene encodes CDR1 LGHNA and CDR2 YNFKEQ. This CDR3 is CASSQVETLAALSYEQYF. The CDR3 DNA reads as TGTGCCAGCAGCCAAGTAGAGACGCTAGCGGCCCTCTCCTACGAGCAGTACTTC.

A note on this clonotype: The junction shows a germline mismatch at one end, possibly a read error. V and J are TRBV6-2 or TRBV6-3 and TRBJ2-5; 13 positions match TRBD2. The closer fit of TRBJ2-7 to the DNA end suggests the J call may be wrong. Germline assignment: CDR1 MNHEY and CDR2 SVGEGT. The CDR3 extends over 15 amino acids. CDR3 bases: TGTGCCGGCAGTTACGGACTAGCGGGAGCGGACGAGCAGTACTTC. Amino acids: CAGSYGLAGADEQYF.

The V call is TRBV12-3 or TRBV12-4, the J call TRBJ2-3; TRBD1 is a possible D gene (5 bases). The CDR3 has 16 amino acids. V shed 2 bases and J shed 1 base, with 13 bases lying between them. CDR3 loop: CASSLRQGRGTDTQYF. The CDR3 DNA reads as TGTGCCAGCAGTTTAAGGCAGGGTAGGGGCACAGATACGCAGTATTTT.

The gene calls are TRBV21-1 and TRBJ2-1; the table gives TRBD1 as D, unverified against the DNA. TRBV21-1 is deemed a pseudogene. The CDR3 runs 12 residues. The DNA of the CDR3 is TGTGCCAGCATCGCCCGGACAGGGCGGCAGTTCTTC. Its translation is CASIARTGRQFF.